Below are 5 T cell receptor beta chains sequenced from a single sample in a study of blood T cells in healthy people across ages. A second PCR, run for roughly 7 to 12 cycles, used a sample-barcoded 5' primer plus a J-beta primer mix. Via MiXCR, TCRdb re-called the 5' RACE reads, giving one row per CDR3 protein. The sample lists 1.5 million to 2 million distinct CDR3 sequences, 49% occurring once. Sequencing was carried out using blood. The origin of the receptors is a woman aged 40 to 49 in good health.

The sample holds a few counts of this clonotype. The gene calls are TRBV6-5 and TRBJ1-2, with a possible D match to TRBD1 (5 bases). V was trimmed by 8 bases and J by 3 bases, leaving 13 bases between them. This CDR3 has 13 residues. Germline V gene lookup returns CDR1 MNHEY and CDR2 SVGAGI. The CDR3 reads CASGGGGYYGYTF. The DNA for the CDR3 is TGTGCCAGCGGGGGTGGTGGGTACTATGGCTACACCTTC.

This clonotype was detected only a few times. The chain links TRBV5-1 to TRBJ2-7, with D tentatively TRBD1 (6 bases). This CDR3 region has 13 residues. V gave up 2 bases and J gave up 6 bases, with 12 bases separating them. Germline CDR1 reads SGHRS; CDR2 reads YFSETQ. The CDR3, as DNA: TGCGCCAGCAGCTTAACCAGGGGTGGCGAGCAGTACTTC. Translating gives CASSLTRGGEQYF.

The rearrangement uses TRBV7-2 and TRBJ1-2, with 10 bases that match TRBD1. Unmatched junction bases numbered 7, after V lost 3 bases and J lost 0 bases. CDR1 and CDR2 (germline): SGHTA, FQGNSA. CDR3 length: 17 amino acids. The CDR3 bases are TGTGCCAGCAGCTTCGTAGGGACAGGGGTAACTAACTATGGCTACACCTTC. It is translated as CASSFVGTGVTNYGYTF.

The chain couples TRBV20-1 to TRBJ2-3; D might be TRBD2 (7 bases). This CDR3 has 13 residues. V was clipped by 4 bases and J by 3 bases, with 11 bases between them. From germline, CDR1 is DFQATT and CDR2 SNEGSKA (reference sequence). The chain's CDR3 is CSAIQGGTDTQYF. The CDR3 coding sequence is TGCAGTGCTATACAGGGAGGGACAGATACGCAGTATTTT.

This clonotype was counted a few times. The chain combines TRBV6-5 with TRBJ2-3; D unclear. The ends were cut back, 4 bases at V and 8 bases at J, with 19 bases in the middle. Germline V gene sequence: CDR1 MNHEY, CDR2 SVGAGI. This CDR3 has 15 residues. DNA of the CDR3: TGTGCCAGCAGTTTCCGCCCTCTTAAAGGGCGTACGCAGTATTTT. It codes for CASSFRPLKGRTQYF.